A single sample is the source of the 3 T cell receptor beta chains below, sequenced in a study of cytomegalovirus exposure and HLA in healthy donors. Sequenced by immunoSEQ multiplex PCR; TCRdb stores in-frame clones only, minus some. The sample has some 170,000 clones, roughly nine tenths seen once. The specimen was PBMCs. The receptors derive from a man aged 18 to 30 in good health and CMV-seropositive.

V and J are TRBV18 and TRBJ1-4; D might be TRBD1 (6 bases). The V end lost 8 bases, the J end lost 7 bases, and 17 bases lay between the germline ends. Germline V gene data show CDR1 as KGHSH and CDR2 as LQKENI. This CDR3 is 14 amino acids long. CDR3 DNA sequence: TGTGCCAGCACAACAGGGAACAACGGTGAAAAACTGTTTTTT. Protein product: CASTTGNNGEKLFF. Full variable domain (remainder filled in from reference TRBV18 and TRBJ1-4): NAGVMQNPRHLVRRRGQEARLRCSPMKGHSHVYWYRQLPEEGLKFMVYLQKENIIDESGMPKERFSAEFPKEGPSILRIQQVVRGDSAAYFCASTTGNNGEKLFFGSGTQLSVL.

The V call is TRBV19, the J call TRBJ2-1; perhaps TRBD1 as D (5 bases). V gave up 4 bases and J gave up 7 bases, with 14 bases separating them. Germline V lookup: CDR1 LNHDA, CDR2 SQIVND (reference sequence). The CDR3 extends over 14 amino acids. The CDR3 reads CASSTMEGENEQFF. Written as DNA, the CDR3 is TGTGCCAGTAGTACCATGGAAGGGGAAAATGAGCAGTTCTTC.

The V and J genes are TRBV19 and TRBJ2-2; 7 positions agree with TRBD2. The CDR3 spans 16 residues. The V and J ends lost 7 bases and 5 bases, in that order; junction bases with no gene match: 13. CDR1 is LNHDA, CDR2 SQIVND, per germline (reference sequence). CDR3 DNA sequence: TGTGCCAGTAATAGCCTCGGACTAGTAGGGACCGGGGAGCTGTTTTTT. It is translated as CASNSLGLVGTGELFF.